This paragraph covers one TCR beta chain sequence. Its antigen remains unidentified. The data originate from a study of blood T cells in healthy people across ages. Study-wide results and caveats: Strong correlation existed between TCR beta diversity and naive T cell percentage.

J gave up 8 bases and V 6 bases, and 15 bases lay outside the gene matches. This CDR3 region has 15 residues. From germline, CDR1 is MDHEN and CDR2 SYDVKM. The authors ran a second PCR of roughly 7 to 11 cycles using a sample-barcoded 5' primer and a J-beta primer mix. TCRdb recomputed calls from the 5' RACE reads with MiXCR, one row per CDR3 protein. The table includes roughly 900,000 distinct CDR3 sequences, under 30% detected once. RNA extraction gave at least 5.5 micrograms of total RNA per sample. The source of this sequence is an elderly woman in good health. This sequence joins TRBV28 and TRBJ1-2; TRBD1 aligns across 7 bases. Material: blood. In DNA, the CDR3 is TGTGCCAGCAGCAAAGGGACAGCCCTAGAAAAGGGCTACACCTTC. Its translation: CASSKGTALEKGYTF.